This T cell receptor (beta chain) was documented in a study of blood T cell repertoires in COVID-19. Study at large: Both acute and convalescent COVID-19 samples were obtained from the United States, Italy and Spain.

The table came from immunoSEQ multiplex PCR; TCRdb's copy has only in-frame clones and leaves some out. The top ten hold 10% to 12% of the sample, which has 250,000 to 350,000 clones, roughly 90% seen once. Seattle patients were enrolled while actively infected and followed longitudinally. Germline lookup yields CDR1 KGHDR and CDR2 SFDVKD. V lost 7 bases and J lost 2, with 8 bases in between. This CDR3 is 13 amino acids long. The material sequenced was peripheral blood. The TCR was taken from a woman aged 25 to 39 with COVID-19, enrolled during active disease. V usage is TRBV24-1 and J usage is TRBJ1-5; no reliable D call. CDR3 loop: CATSQLGNQPQHF. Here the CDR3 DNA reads TGTGCCACCAGCCAACTGGGCAATCAGCCCCAGCATTTT.